The T cell receptor beta chain described here comes from a study of T cells after yellow fever vaccination. Across the study: With SMART-Seq v4 Ultra Low Input, the fractions containing low cell numbers were prepared. General observations from the study: Faster peaking, at day 5 versus 15, marked a secondary response that was weaker. In post-booster samples, most primary-vaccination clones reappeared (roughly 96% CD4, about 91% CD8).

TCRdb reprocessed the 5' RACE reads with MiXCR, giving one entry per CDR3 protein. The sample lists roughly 310,000 distinct CDR3 sequences; 3% to 4.5% were seen once. This clonotype showed up many times. What it recognizes is unknown. There are 14 residues in the CDR3. The germline V gene has CDR1 MNHEY and CDR2 SVGAGI. V lost 4 bases to trimming and J lost 5 bases, with 14 bases between them. The chain uses TRBV6-5 and TRBJ2-5; perhaps TRBD1 as D (6 bases). This specimen was PBMCs, taken on the day of the yellow fever booster vaccination. The sequence was collected from a man between 18 and 29 years old who received the YFV17D yellow fever vaccine. The CDR3 nucleotides read TGTGCCAGCAGTTTAACAGGGTTGGGGGAGACCCAGTACTTC. It yields the protein CASSLTGLGETQYF.